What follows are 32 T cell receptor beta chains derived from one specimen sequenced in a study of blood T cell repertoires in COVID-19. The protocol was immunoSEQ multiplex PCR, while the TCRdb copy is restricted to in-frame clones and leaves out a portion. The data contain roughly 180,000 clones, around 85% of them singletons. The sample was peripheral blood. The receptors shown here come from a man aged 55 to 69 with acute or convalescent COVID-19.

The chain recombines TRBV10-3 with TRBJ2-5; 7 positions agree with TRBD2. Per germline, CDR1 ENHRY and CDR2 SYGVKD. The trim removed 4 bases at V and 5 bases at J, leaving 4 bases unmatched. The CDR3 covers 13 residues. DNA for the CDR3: TGTGCCATCAGTGCGGGGGGTGTGGAGACCCAGTACTTC. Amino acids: CAISAGGVETQYF.

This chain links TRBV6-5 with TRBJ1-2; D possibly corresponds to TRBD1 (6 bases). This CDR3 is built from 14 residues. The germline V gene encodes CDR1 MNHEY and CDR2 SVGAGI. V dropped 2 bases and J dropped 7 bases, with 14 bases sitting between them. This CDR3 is CASSYDRRAFGYTF. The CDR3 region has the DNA TGTGCCAGCAGTTACGACAGGAGAGCTTTTGGCTACACCTTC.

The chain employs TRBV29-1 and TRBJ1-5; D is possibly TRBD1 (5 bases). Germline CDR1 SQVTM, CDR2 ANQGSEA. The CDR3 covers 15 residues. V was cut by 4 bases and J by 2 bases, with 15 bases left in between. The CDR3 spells CSVASSPGGNQPQHF. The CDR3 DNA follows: TGCAGCGTTGCTAGCTCCCCGGGGGGCAATCAGCCCCAGCATTTT.

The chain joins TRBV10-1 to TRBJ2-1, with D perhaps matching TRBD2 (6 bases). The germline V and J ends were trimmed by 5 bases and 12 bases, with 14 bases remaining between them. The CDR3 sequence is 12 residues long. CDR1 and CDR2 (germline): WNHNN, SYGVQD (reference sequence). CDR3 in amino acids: CASSRGSTGQFF. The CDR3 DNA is TGCGCCAGCAGTCGGGGGTCGACGGGGCAGTTCTTC.

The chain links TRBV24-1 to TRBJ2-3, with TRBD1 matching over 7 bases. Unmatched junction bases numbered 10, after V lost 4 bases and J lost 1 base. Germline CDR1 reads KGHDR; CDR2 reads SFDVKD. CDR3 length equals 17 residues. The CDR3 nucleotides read TGTGCCACCAGTGACCCGACAGGGTACCGTGGCACAGATACGCAGTATTTT. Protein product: CATSDPTGYRGTDTQYF.

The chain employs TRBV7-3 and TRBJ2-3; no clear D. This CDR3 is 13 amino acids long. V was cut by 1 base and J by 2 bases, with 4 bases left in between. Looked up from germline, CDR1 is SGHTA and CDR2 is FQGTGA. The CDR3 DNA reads TGTGCCAGCAGCTTAATTAACACAGATACGCAGTATTTT. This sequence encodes CASSLINTDTQYF.

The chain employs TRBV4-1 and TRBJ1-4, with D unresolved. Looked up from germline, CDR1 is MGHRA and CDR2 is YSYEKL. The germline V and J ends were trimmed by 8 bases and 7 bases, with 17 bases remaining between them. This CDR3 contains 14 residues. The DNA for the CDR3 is TGCGCCAGCGAATTCCGGGTCCGCAGTGAAAAACTGTTTTTT. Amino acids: CASEFRVRSEKLFF.

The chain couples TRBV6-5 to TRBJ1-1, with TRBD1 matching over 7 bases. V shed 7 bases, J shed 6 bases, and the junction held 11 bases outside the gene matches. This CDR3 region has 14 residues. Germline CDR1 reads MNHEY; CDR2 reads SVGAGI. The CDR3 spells CASTEGLDRAEAFF. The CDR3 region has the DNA TGTGCCAGCACCGAGGGGCTAGACAGGGCTGAAGCTTTCTTT.

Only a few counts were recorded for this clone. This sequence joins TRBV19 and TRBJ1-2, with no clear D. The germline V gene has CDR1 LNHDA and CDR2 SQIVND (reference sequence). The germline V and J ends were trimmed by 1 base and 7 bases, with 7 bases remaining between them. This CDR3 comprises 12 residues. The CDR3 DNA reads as TGTGCCAGTAGTATAGGGCAGTCTGGCTACACCTTC. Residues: CASSIGQSGYTF.

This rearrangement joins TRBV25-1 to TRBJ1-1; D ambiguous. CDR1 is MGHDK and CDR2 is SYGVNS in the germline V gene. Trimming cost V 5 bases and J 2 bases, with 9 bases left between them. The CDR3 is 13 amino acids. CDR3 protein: CASSLGRNTEAFF. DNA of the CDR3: TGTGCCAGCAGTCTAGGGAGAAACACTGAAGCTTTCTTT.

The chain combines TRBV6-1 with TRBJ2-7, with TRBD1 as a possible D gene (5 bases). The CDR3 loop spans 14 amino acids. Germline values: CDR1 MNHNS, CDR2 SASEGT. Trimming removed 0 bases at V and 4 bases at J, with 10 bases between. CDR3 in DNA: TGTGCCAGCAGTGAAGCCGTCAGGGCTTACGAGCAGTACTTC. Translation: CASSEAVRAYEQYF.

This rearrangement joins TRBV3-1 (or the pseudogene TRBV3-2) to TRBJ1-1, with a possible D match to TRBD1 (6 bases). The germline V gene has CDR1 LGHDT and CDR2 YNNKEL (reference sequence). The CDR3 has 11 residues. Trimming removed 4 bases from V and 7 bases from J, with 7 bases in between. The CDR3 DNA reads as TGTGCCAGCAGCCGGGACAATGAAGCTTTCTTT. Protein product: CASSRDNEAFF.

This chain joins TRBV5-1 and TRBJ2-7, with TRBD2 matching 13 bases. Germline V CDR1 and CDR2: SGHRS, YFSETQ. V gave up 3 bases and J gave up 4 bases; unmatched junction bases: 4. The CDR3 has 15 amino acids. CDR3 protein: CASSSRLAGGYEQYF. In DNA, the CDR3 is TGCGCCAGCAGCTCCCGACTAGCGGGAGGTTACGAGCAGTACTTC.

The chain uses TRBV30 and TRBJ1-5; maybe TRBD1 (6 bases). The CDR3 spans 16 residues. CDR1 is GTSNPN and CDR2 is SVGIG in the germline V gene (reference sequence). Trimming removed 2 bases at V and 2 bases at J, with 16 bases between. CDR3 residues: CAWSSSGGAGNQPQHF. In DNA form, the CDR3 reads TGTGCCTGGAGTTCCTCGGGGGGCGCGGGCAATCAGCCCCAGCATTTT. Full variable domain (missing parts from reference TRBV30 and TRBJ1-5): SQTIHQWPATLVQPVGSPLSLECTVEGTSNPNLYWYRQAAGRGLQLLFYSVGIGQISSEVPQNLSASRPQDRQFILSSKKLLLSDSGFYLCAWSSSGGAGNQPQHFGDGTRLSIL.

The CDR3 DNA follows: TGCGCCAGCAGCTTGGTAGGGACAGGGACGTCAAGGGGCACTGAAGCTTTCTTT. It encodes CASSLVGTGTSRGTEAFF. This rearrangement joins TRBV5-1 to TRBJ1-1, with TRBD1 identical over 9 bases. V lost 0 bases, J lost 4 bases, and 13 bases stayed unmatched. CDR3 length equals 18 residues. CDR1 and CDR2 from the germline V gene are SGHRS and YFSETQ.

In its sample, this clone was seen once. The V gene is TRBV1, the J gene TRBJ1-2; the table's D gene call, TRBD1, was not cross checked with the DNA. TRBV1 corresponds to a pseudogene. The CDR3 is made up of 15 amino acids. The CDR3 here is CTSSLPSRDRAGYTF. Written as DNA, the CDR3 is TGCACCAGCAGCCTTCCATCACGGGACAGGGCAGGCTACACCTTC.

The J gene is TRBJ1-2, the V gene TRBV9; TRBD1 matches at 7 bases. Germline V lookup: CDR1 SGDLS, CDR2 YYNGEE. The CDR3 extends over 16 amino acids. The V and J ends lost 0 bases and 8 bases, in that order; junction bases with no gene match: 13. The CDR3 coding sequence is TGTGCCAGCAGCGTAGATCCGACAGGGATTAATCGGGGCTACACCTTC. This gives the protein CASSVDPTGINRGYTF.

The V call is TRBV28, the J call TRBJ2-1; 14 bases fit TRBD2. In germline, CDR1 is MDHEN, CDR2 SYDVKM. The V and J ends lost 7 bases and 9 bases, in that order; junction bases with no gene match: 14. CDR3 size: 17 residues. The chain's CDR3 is CASTPGGTSGSIGEQFF. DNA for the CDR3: TGTGCCAGCACCCCTGGTGGGACTAGCGGGAGTATTGGTGAGCAGTTCTTC.

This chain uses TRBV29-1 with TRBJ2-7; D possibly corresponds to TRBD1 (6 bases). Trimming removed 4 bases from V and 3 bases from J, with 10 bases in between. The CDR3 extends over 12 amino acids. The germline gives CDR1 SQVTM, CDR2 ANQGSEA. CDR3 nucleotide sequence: TGCAGCGTTGTCGGGGACAACTACGAGCAGTACTTC. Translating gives CSVVGDNYEQYF.

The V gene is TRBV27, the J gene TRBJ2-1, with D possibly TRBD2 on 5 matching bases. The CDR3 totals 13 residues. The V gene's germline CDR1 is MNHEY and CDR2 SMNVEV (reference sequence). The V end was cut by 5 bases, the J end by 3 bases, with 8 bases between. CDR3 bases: TGTGCCAGCAGTGGTACTAGCTACAATGAGCAGTTCTTC. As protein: CASSGTSYNEQFF.

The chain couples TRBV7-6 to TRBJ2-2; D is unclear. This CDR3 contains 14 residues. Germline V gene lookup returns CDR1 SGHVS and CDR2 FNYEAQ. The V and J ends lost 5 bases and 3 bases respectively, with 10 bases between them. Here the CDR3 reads CASSDDTYTGELFF. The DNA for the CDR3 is TGTGCCAGCAGCGACGACACGTACACCGGGGAGCTGTTTTTT.

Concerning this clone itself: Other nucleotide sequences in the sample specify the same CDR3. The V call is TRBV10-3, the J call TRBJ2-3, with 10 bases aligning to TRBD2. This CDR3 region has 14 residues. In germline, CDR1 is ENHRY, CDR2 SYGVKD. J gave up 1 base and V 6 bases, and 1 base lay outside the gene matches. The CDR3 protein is CAIRGTSGTDTQYF. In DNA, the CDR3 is TGTGCCATCAGGGGGACTAGCGGCACAGATACGCAGTATTTT.

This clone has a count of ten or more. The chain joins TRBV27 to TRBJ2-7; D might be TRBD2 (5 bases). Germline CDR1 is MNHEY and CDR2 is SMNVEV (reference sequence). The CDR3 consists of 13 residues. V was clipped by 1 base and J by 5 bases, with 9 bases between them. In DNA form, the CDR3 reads TGTGCCAGCAGTTTATACTTCGGGGACGAGCAGTACTTC. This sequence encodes CASSLYFGDEQYF.

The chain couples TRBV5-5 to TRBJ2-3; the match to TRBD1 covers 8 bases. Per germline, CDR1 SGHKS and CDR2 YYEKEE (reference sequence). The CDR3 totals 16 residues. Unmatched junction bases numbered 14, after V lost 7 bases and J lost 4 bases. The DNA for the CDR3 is TGTGCCAGCCACCCCCTCGGACAGGGTGGGCCAGATACGCAGTATTTT. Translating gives CASHPLGQGGPDTQYF.

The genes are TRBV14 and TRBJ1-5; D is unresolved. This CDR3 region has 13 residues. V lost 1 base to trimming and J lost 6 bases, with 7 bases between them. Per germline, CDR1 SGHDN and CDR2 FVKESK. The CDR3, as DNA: TGTGCCAGCAGCCAAGCTCCCGGTCAGCCCCAGCATTTT. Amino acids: CASSQAPGQPQHF.

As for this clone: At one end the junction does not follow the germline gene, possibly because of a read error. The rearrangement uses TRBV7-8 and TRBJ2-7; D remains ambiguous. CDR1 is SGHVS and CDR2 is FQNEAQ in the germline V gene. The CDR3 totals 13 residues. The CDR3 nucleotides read TGTGCCAGCAGCGTAGCTAGTGCCTACGAGCAGTACTTC. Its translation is CASSVASAYEQYF.

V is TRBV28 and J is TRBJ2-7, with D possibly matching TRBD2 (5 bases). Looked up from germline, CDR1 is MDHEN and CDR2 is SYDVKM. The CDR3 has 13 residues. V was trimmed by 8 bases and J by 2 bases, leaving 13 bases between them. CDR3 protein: CASRTPVPYEQYF. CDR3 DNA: TGTGCCAGCCGGACTCCTGTTCCCTACGAGCAGTACTTC.

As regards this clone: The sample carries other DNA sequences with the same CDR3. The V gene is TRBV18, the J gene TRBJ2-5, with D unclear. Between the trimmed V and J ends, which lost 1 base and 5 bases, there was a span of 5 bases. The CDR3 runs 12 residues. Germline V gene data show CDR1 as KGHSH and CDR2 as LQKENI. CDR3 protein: CASSPLQETQYF. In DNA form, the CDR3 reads TGTGCCAGCTCACCACTTCAGGAGACCCAGTACTTC.

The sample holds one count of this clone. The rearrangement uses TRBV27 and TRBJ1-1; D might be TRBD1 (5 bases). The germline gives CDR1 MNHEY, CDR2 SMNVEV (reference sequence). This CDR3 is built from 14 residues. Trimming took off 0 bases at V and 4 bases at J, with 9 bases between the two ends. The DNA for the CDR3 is TGTGCCAGCAGTTTATCCGGGGGTGGCACTGAAGCTTTCTTT. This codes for CASSLSGGGTEAFF.

In DNA, the CDR3 is TGTGCCAGCAGTCAGCACGGGACAGGTTATGGCTACACCTTC. Translating it yields CASSQHGTGYGYTF. This rearrangement joins TRBV6-2 or TRBV6-3 to TRBJ1-2; 8 bases are shared with TRBD1. Per the germline V gene, CDR1 is MNHEY and CDR2 is SVGEGT. This CDR3 is 14 amino acids long. The trim removed 5 bases at V and 5 bases at J, leaving 7 bases unmatched.

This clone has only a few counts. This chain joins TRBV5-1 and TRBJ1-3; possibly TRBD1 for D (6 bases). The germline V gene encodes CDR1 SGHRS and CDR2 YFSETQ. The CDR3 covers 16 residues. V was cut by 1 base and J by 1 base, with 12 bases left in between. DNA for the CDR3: TGCGCCAGCAGCTTGTCCATGAGGGGGTCTGGAAACACCATATATTTT. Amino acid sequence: CASSLSMRGSGNTIYF.

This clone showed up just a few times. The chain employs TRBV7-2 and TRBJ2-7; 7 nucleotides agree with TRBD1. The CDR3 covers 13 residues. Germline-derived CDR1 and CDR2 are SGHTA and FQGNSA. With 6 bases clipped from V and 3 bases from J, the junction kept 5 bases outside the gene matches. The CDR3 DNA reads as TGTGCCAGCAGGATGACAGGGATCTACGAGCAGTACTTC. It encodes CASRMTGIYEQYF.